This TCR beta chain was captured by sequencing in a study of PD-1 blockade in classical Hodgkin lymphoma. Overall study results and limits: The diversity seen at baseline in complete responders resembled that of newly diagnosed patients.

Only in-frame clones appear in the TCRdb table, and some are missing; sequencing was by immunoSEQ multiplex PCR. In the table there are roughly 70,000 clones, roughly two thirds of which are singletons. This clone was recorded a few times. Its specificity is unknown. All patients experienced relapse after autologous stem cell transplantation, and brentuximab vedotin exposure was variable. The length of the CDR3 is 14 residues. V was cut by 4 bases and J by 1 base, with 11 bases left in between. CDR1 is SGDLS and CDR2 is YYNGEE in the germline V gene. Source: peripheral blood mononuclear cells (PBMCs), taken before the second cycle of nivolumab. The receptor's source is a human donor with classical Hodgkin lymphoma. This rearrangement joins TRBV9 to TRBJ1-2; possible D gene TRBD1, 6 bases. CDR3 nucleotides: TGTGCCAGCAGCCCAGAGGGGGGTAACTATGGCTACACCTTC. Translated: CASSPEGGNYGYTF. Looking up the rest from reference TRBV9 and TRBJ1-2 gives the full variable domain: DSGVTQTPKHLITATGQRVTLRCSPRSGDLSVYWYQQSLDQGLQFLIQYYNGEERAKGNILERFSAQQFPDLHSELNLSSLELGDSALYFCASSPEGGNYGYTFGSGTRLTVV.